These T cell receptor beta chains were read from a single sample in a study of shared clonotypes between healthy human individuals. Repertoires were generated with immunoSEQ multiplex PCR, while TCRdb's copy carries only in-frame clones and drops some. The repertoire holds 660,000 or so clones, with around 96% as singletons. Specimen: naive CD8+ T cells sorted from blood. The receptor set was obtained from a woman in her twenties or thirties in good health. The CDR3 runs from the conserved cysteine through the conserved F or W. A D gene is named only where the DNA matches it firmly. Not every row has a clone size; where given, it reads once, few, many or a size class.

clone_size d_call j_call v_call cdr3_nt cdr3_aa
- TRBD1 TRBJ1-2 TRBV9 TGTGCCAGCAGCCCCCCTACCGGACAGGGTAACTATGGCTACACCTTC CASSPPTGQGNYGYTF
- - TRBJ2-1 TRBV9 TGTGCCAGCAGCCCCGGTGGGAGCCGTGAGCAGTTCTTC CASSPGGSREQFF
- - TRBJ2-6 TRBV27 TGTGCCAGCAGGGAAACTGGGGCCAACGTCCTGACTTTC CASRETGANVLTF
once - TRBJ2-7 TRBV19 TGTGCCAGTAGTATTCAGGGTCCCTCCTACGAGCAGTACTTC CASSIQGPSYEQYF
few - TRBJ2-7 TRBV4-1 TGCGCCAGCAGCGAGGCCTCTTACCCCTACGAGCAGTACTTC CASSEASYPYEQYF
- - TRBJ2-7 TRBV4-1 TGCGCCAGCAGCTATCGGGAGCACGGGACCTACGAGCAGTACTTC CASSYREHGTYEQYF
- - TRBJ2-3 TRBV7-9 TGTGCCAGCAGCTTCACAGGGTCTAGCACAGATACGCAGTATTTT CASSFTGSSTDTQYF
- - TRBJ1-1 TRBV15 TGTGCCACCAGCACTCGAGAGAACACTGAAGCTTTCTTT CATSTRENTEAFF
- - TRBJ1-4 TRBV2 TGTGCCAGCACCGGGACACGGATTGAAAAACTGTTTTTT CASTGTRIEKLFF
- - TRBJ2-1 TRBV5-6 TGTGCCAGCACCCCGGGGCAGGGTCCTTACAATGAGCAGTTCTTC CASTPGQGPYNEQFF
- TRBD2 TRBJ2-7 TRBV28 TGTGCCAGCCGCGAGCCTAGCGGGAAGTACGAGCAGTACTTC CASREPSGKYEQYF
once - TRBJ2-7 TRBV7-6 TGTGCCAGCAGCTTAGCACACGGGGCAACGGCGTACGAGCAGTACTTC CASSLAHGATAYEQYF
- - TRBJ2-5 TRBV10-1 TGCGCCAGCAGTGATGGAGGTACCCAGTACTTC CASSDGGTQYF
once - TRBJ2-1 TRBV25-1 TGTGCCAGCAGCTCGGGAGTCACAAGGCCCAATGAGCAGTTCTTC CASSSGVTRPNEQFF
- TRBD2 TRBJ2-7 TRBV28 TGTGCCAGCAGTTTAAGCGGGGGTGGTTCCTACGAGCAGTACTTC CASSLSGGGSYEQYF
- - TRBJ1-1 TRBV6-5 TGTGCCAGCAGTTTGTCGAACACTGAAGCTTTCTTT CASSLSNTEAFF
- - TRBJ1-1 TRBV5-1 TGCGCCAGCAGCTTATCAGGACCGAACACTGAAGCTTTCTTT CASSLSGPNTEAFF
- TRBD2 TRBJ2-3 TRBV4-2 TGTGCCAGCAGCCAAGATCCCTCCCCGGGGGGGGGTACAGATACGCAGTATTTT CASSQDPSPGGGTDTQYF
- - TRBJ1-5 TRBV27 TGTGCCAGCAGACCACAGGTTAGCAATCAGCCCCAGCATTTT CASRPQVSNQPQHF
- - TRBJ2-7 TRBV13 TGTGCCAGCAGCTCAGAAGCCTCCTACGAGCAGTACTTC CASSSEASYEQYF
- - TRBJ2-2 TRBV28 TGTGCCCATCACGGGGGGCGACTAACCGGGGAGCTGTTTTTT CAHHGGRLTGELFF
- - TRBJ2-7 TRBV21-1 TGTGCCAGCAGCAAAATGGGCGGGAGGGCGAGTTACGAGCAGTACTTC CASSKMGGRASYEQYF
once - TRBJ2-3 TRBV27 TGTGCCAGCAGATCGGGACGAGTCAGCACAGATACGCAGTATTTT CASRSGRVSTDTQYF
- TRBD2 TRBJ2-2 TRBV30 TGTGCCTGGAGCCGACCGGGACTAGCGGGACCCGGGGAGCTGTTTTTT CAWSRPGLAGPGELFF
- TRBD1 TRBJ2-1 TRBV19 TGTGCCAGTAGTATCGGGTTGAGGACAGGGGGCGTGGGCAACAATGAGCAGTTCTTC CASSIGLRTGGVGNNEQFF
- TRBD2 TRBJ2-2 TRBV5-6 TGTGCCAGCAGCTTCGGACTAGCGGGATTCGGGGAGCTGTTTTTT CASSFGLAGFGELFF
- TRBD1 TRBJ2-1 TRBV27 TGTGCCAGCAGTTTACCCGGACAGGGGGTCCATGAGCAGTTCTTC CASSLPGQGVHEQFF
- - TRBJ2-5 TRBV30 TGTGCCCTGGGACGGGATGGGGAGACCCAGTACTTC CALGRDGETQYF
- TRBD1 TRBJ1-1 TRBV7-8 TGTGCCAGCAGGCAAGGGGGCGGGAACACTGAAGCTTTCTTT CASRQGGGNTEAFF
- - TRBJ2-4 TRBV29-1 TGCAGCGTTGAGGAGGGAACCAAAAACATTCAGTACTTC CSVEEGTKNIQYF
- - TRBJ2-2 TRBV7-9 TGTGCCAGCAGCTTAGGGGAGTCCGGGGAGCTGTTTTTT CASSLGESGELFF
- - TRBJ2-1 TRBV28 TGTGCCGTCGGCCGCGGCGAGGGCAATGAGCAGTTCTTC CAVGRGEGNEQFF
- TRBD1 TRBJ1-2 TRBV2 TGTGCCAGCAGAGACGGGACAGGCCTCGGCTACACCTTC CASRDGTGLGYTF
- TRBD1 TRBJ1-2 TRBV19 TGTGCCAGTAGTCCGACAGGGGCGGGCGGCTACACCTTC CASSPTGAGGYTF
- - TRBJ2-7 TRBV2 TGTGCCAGCAGTGAAGCTCCCACATCGTCCGAGCAGTACTTC CASSEAPTSSEQYF
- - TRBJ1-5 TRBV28 TGTGCCAGCAGTGCCCTGTGGGATAGCAATCAGCCCCAGCATTTT CASSALWDSNQPQHF
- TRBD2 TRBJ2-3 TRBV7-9 TGTGCCAGCAGCTCCCGGACTAGCGTTCTCACAGATACGCAGTATTTT CASSSRTSVLTDTQYF
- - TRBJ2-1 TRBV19 TGTGCCAGTAGTCTTAGCTACCGAAATGAGCAGTTCTTC CASSLSYRNEQFF
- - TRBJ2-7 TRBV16 TGTGCCAGCAGCCAATCCGGCGAGGGGGCCTACGAGCAGTACTTC CASSQSGEGAYEQYF
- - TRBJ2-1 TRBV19 TGTGCCAGTAGTATCGTCTGGGGGCATGAGCAGTTCTTC CASSIVWGHEQFF
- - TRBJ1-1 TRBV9 TGTGCCAGCAGCGTAGAGGGCTGGAACACTGAAGCTTTCTTT CASSVEGWNTEAFF
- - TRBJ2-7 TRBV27 TGTGCCAGCAGTCTGGGGGGAACATACGAGCAGTACTTC CASSLGGTYEQYF
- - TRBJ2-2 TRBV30 TGTGCCTGGAGTGTACTAGGGGCCGGGGAGCTGTTTTTT CAWSVLGAGELFF
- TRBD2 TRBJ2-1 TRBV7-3 TGTGCCAGCAGCCCTAACGGACTAGCAGCCTACAATGAGCAGTTCTTC CASSPNGLAAYNEQFF
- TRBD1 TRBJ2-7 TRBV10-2 TGCGCCAGCAGTTTTCCTAGGACAGGAATCTCCTACGAGCAGTACTTC CASSFPRTGISYEQYF
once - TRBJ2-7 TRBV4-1 TGTGCCAGCAGCTTCCACGGGGGAAGTCGAGACGAGCAGTACTTC CASSFHGGSRDEQYF
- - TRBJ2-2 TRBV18 TGTGCCAGCTCACCATCTGGGTATTCCGGGGAGCTGTTTTTT CASSPSGYSGELFF
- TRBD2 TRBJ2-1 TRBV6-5 TGTGCCAGCAGTTTTGGGACTAGGGGCAATGAGCAGTTCTTC CASSFGTRGNEQFF
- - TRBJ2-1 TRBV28 TGTGCCAGCAGTTTGGACGGTAATGAGCAGTTCTTC CASSLDGNEQFF
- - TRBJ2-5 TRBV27 TGTGCCAGCGGACCCCTGGCGGAGACCCAGTACTTC CASGPLAETQYF
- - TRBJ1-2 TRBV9 TGTGCCAGCAGCGCCACCACACAGATCCTAAACTATGGCTACACCTTC CASSATTQILNYGYTF
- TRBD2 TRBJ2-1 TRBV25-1 TGTGCCAGCAGTGTTCGGGGGGACTACAATGAGCAGTTCTTC CASSVRGDYNEQFF
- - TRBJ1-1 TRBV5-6 TGTGCCAGCAGCTTGGAACAGGGGAACACTGAAGCTTTCTTT CASSLEQGNTEAFF
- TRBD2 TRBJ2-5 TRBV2 TGTGCCAGCAGCTTGACTAGCGGGAGGAGTAGAGAGACCCAGTACTTC CASSLTSGRSRETQYF
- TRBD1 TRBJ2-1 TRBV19 TGTGCCAGTATTGGCCCCGGACAGGGTCTCCACAATGAGCAGTTCTTC CASIGPGQGLHNEQFF
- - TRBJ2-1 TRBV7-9 TGTGCCAGCAGTCCTCAGGAGGCGGTTTACAATGAGCAGTTCTTC CASSPQEAVYNEQFF
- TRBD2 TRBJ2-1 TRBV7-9 TGTGCCAGCAGCTCGGCGGCGGGAGGGCCTGGTGGTGAGCAGTTCTTC CASSSAAGGPGGEQFF
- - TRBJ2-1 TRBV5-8 TGTGCCAGCAACTCGAGGTCCTTGTCTAGCTCCTACAATGAGCAGTTCTTC CASNSRSLSSSYNEQFF
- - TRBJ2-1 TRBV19 TGTGCCAGCTCGGGACTCATGGGGCATGAGCAGTTCTTC CASSGLMGHEQFF
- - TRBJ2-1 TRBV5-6 TGTGCCAGCAGCTTGTGGACCTTATCGAGCCTTTCGGAGAATGAGCAGTTCTTC CASSLWTLSSLSENEQFF